This passage covers 18 T cell receptor beta chains from one sample sequenced in a study of OX40 agonist ivuxolimab in advanced cancers. Assay used: immunoSEQ multiplex PCR; TCRdb lists only in-frame clones, some missing. Among approximately 100,000 clones listed, around 90% were seen once. The sequenced sample was CD4+ or CD8+ T cells sorted from blood, obtained in a trial of the OX40 agonist ivuxolimab. These receptors originate from an adult with an advanced solid tumor such as melanoma, head and neck, liver or kidney cancer.

V gene TRBV11-3 combines with J gene TRBJ2-5, with D perhaps TRBD1 or TRBD2 (5 bases each). The CDR3 runs 15 residues. V shed 4 bases and J shed 5 bases, with 17 bases lying between them. The germline V gene encodes CDR1 SGHNT and CDR2 YENEEA. The CDR3 sequence: CASSYRDAERETQYF. CDR3 in DNA: TGTGCCAGCAGCTATCGGGACGCAGAGCGGGAGACCCAGTACTTC.

This chain connects TRBV7-2 to TRBJ2-2; no firm D call. The CDR3 runs to 14 residues. CDR1 and CDR2 (germline): SGHTA, FQGNSA. With 5 bases removed from V and 8 bases from J, the gap between germline ends came to 15 bases. The CDR3 nucleotides are TGTGCCAGCAGCGTCCTCTCTGGGCGTGGGGAGCTGTTTTTT. Translating gives CASSVLSGRGELFF.

V and J are TRBV7-2 and TRBJ2-3; 7 positions match TRBD2. The germline V gene encodes CDR1 SGHTA and CDR2 FQGNSA. The CDR3 extends over 15 amino acids. Trimming at V came to 2 bases and at J to 0 bases, leaving 2 bases not matched to a gene. CDR3 DNA sequence: TGTGCCAGCAGCTTAAGCGGGATTAGCACAGATACGCAGTATTTT. Protein: CASSLSGISTDTQYF.

CDR3 region: CASRSGIRGTEAFF. For the CDR3, the DNA is TGTGCCAGCAGGTCCGGGATAAGAGGGACTGAAGCTTTCTTT. The rearrangement joins TRBV28 to TRBJ1-1; D not resolved. The germline V and J ends were trimmed by 6 bases and 5 bases, with 16 bases remaining between them. The CDR3 extends over 14 amino acids. From germline, CDR1 is MDHEN and CDR2 SYDVKM.

The CDR3 coding sequence is TGTGCCAGCAGCTTAGTGAGAGCCGGGACAGGGGGAGAAGCTTTCTTT. Residues: CASSLVRAGTGGEAFF. This chain joins TRBV7-9 and TRBJ1-1; the match to TRBD1 covers 11 bases. V dropped 1 base and J dropped 8; count of bases not matched to a gene: 9. The CDR3 length is 16 residues. Per the germline V gene, CDR1 is SEHNR and CDR2 is FQNEAQ (reference sequence).

J is TRBJ2-7 and V is TRBV7-3; 14 positions agree with TRBD2. This CDR3 has 15 amino acids. The V gene's germline CDR1 is SGHTA and CDR2 FQGTGA. Unmatched junction bases numbered 2, after V lost 2 bases and J lost 5 bases. The CDR3 loop reads CASSLWGLAGDEQYF. The DNA of the CDR3 is TGTGCCAGCAGCTTATGGGGACTAGCGGGAGACGAGCAGTACTTC.

The chain couples TRBV7-2 to TRBJ1-4; 11 bases are a match to TRBD1. The germline V gene encodes CDR1 SGHTA and CDR2 FQGNSA. V dropped 1 base and J dropped 8; count of bases not matched to a gene: 3. The CDR3 runs 15 residues. CDR3 nucleotides: TGTGCCAGCAGCTTAGTAGGGACAGGGGGGGAAAAACTGTTTTTT. Its translation: CASSLVGTGGEKLFF.

A note on this clone: A junction boundary mismatches the germline segment, possibly from a read error. The chain has TRBV7-7 and TRBJ2-1; 9 bases are shared with TRBD2. The length of the CDR3 is 16 residues. The germline V gene has CDR1 SSHAT and CDR2 FNYEAQ (reference sequence). The CDR3 region has the DNA TGTGCTAGCAGCACTGGGACTAGCTTCATCTACAATGAGCAGTTCTTC. Amino acids: CASSTGTSFIYNEQFF. Full variable domain (rest looked up from reference TRBV7-7 and TRBJ2-1): GAGVSQSPRYKVTKRGQDVTLRCDPISSHATLYWYQQALGQGPEFLTYFNYEAQPDKSGLPSDRFSAERPEGSISTLTIQRTEQRDSAMYRCASSTGTSFIYNEQFFGPGTRLTVL.

This chain joins TRBV5-1 and TRBJ2-7, with 9 bases that match TRBD1. The CDR3 spans 14 residues. Germline lookup yields CDR1 SGHRS and CDR2 YFSETQ. Trimming took 5 bases from V and 2 from J; bases not matched to a gene: 5. The CDR3 DNA sequence: TGCGCCAGCAGTCCGGGGGACAGGGCCTACGAGCAGTACTTC. Amino acid sequence: CASSPGDRAYEQYF.

In DNA form, the CDR3 reads TGTGCCAGCAGCCTCAGGACTAGCGGGACAGATACGCAGTATTTT. It specifies CASSLRTSGTDTQYF. The chain couples TRBV7-3 to TRBJ2-3, with 11 bases lining up with TRBD2. Germline V gives CDR1 SGHTA, CDR2 FQGTGA. The CDR3 runs to 15 residues. J gave up 3 bases and V 5 bases, and 4 bases lay outside the gene matches.

CDR3 residues: CASSLGAGAATGELFF. CDR3 DNA sequence: TGTGCCAGCAGCCTCGGGGCGGGAGCGGCGACCGGGGAGCTGTTTTTT. The V call is TRBV11-2, the J call TRBJ2-2, with TRBD2 identical over 7 bases. In germline, CDR1 is SGHAT, CDR2 FQNNGV. V was pared by 5 bases and J by 5 bases, with 11 bases of the junction left unmatched. This CDR3 has 16 residues.

The CDR3 loop reads CASSNEIYNEQFF. Here the CDR3 DNA reads TGCGCCAGCAGCAATGAAATCTACAATGAGCAGTTCTTC. The chain carries TRBV4-3 and TRBJ2-1; D unclear. Trimming shortened V by 5 bases and J by 3 bases, and 8 bases separated the two germline ends. Germline V gene sequence: CDR1 LGHNA, CDR2 YSLEER. CDR3 length equals 13 residues.

The chain couples TRBV6-5 to TRBJ1-1; D uncertain. Looked up from germline, CDR1 is MNHEY and CDR2 is SVGAGI. This CDR3 has 15 amino acids. V lost 0 bases and J 2 bases, leaving 10 bases between the germline ends. CDR3 protein: CASSYSQEINTEAFF. DNA for the CDR3: TGTGCCAGCAGTTACTCCCAGGAGATTAACACTGAAGCTTTCTTT.

Only a few counts were recorded for this clone. The V gene is TRBV30, the J gene TRBJ1-2; no firm D call. The CDR3 runs 13 residues. Germline CDR1 is GTSNPN and CDR2 is SVGIG (reference sequence). Trimming pared 3 bases from V and 6 bases from J, leaving 14 bases between. As DNA, the CDR3 is TGTGCCTGGAGACCAGAGTTGAGAGATGGCTACACCTTC. It is translated as CAWRPELRDGYTF.

The chain links TRBV5-1 to TRBJ2-7; 12 nucleotides match TRBD2. The CDR3 is made up of 15 amino acids. The J segment lost 5 bases and the V segment lost 4 bases, leaving 7 bases of the junction unmatched. Germline V CDR1 and CDR2: SGHRS, YFSETQ. CDR3 nucleotide sequence: TGCGCCAGCAGCGTACTAGCGGGAGGCCCACACGAGCAGTACTTC. It translates to CASSVLAGGPHEQYF.

The CDR3 is CASSSPGLAGGVEQFF. CDR3 in DNA: TGTGCCAGCAGCTCACCGGGACTAGCGGGAGGTGTGGAGCAGTTCTTC. J is TRBJ2-1 and V is TRBV7-9; 15 nucleotides agree with TRBD2. Germline values: CDR1 SEHNR, CDR2 FQNEAQ (reference sequence). CDR3 length: 16 residues. The junction had 8 bases not matched to a gene; V was cut back by 4 bases and J by 10 bases. Full variable domain (missing parts from reference TRBV7-9 and TRBJ2-1): DTGVSQNPRHKITKRGQNVTFRCDPISEHNRLYWYRQTLGQGPEFLTYFQNEAQLEKSRLLSDRFSAERPKGSFSTLEIQRTEQGDSAMYLCASSSPGLAGGVEQFFGPGTRLTVL.

V is TRBV7-8 and J is TRBJ1-1; D is unclear. CDR3 size: 15 residues. Germline-derived CDR1 and CDR2 are SGHVS and FQNEAQ. The V end was cut by 6 bases, the J end by 1 base, with 15 bases between. CDR3 DNA: TGTGCCAGCAGTACATCTACACAGAGGAACACTGAAGCTTTCTTT. Translating it yields CASSTSTQRNTEAFF.

The chain links TRBV9 to TRBJ2-3, with D unclear. Trimming took off 0 bases at V and 2 bases at J, with 10 bases between the two ends. The CDR3 covers 15 residues. Germline lookup yields CDR1 SGDLS and CDR2 YYNGEE. CDR3 nucleotide sequence: TGTGCCAGCAGCGTAGCAGGTAGAGCCACAGATACGCAGTATTTT. This sequence encodes CASSVAGRATDTQYF.